These T cell receptor beta chains were read from a single sample in a study of identical twins. TCRdb reanalysed the 5' RACE reads using MiXCR and keeps one entry per CDR3 protein. The data hold nearly 250,000 distinct CDR3 sequences, with about 7% observed a single time. The same specimen was also included in a second study, on yellow fever vaccine responses in identical twins.

What was sequenced was memory (CD45RO+) T cells sorted from blood. The source of these receptors is a woman aged 18 to 35 in good health. CDR3s include the opening cysteine and the closing phenylalanine or tryptophan. The D gene is left open where the match is weak. Size is stated for part of the rows, as once, few or many counts, or as a class when the clone is expanded.

TRBV20-1,TRBJ2-3,NA,TRBD2,TGCAGTGCGACATCTCCTAGCGGGAGCACAGATACGCAGTATTTT,CSATSPSGSTDTQYF
TRBV3-1,TRBJ1-3,many,NA,TGTGCCAGCAGCAACAAAAACACCATATATTTT,CASSNKNTIYF
TRBV7-2,TRBJ2-1,many,TRBD2,TGTGCCAGCAACACACCCTCGGGGGGGGCTTACAATGAGCAGTTCTTC,CASNTPSGGAYNEQFF
TRBV29-1,TRBJ2-3,many,TRBD1,TGCAGCGTTTATTTTAGGCGGGACAGGGCCGGCACAGATACGCAGTATTTT,CSVYFRRDRAGTDTQYF
TRBV24-1,TRBJ2-6,few,NA,TGTGCCACCAGTGATTCAGGGACGCTGATGGGGGCCAACGTCCTGACTTTC,CATSDSGTLMGANVLTF
TRBV24-1,TRBJ2-1,many,TRBD1,TGTGCCACCAGTCAGACCGACAGGGGATTGAAAAATGAGCAGTTCTTC,CATSQTDRGLKNEQFF
TRBV10-3,TRBJ2-2,many,NA,TGTGCCATCAGTCCGGACTACCTGAACACCGGGGAGCTGTTTTTT,CAISPDYLNTGELFF
TRBV2,TRBJ1-1,NA,NA,TGTGCCAGCAGTGGTGGGTTACGGGTGAACACTGAAGCTTTCTTT,CASSGGLRVNTEAFF
TRBV3-1,TRBJ2-1,few,NA,TGTGCCAGCAGCCACTCTTACTACAATGAGCAGTTCTTC,CASSHSYYNEQFF
TRBV10-3,TRBJ2-1,NA,NA,TGTGCCATCAGTGGGCGTGTTGGGGGTTTGGGTCTTGAGCAGTTCTTC,CAISGRVGGLGLEQFF
TRBV6-1,TRBJ1-2,NA,NA,TGTGCCAGCAGTAGCGGAGACAGTAACCGTAACTATGGCTACACCTTC,CASSSGDSNRNYGYTF
TRBV29-1,TRBJ2-1,few,TRBD2,TGCAGCTCAAAGCGGGGGGGCATCGCCAATGAGCAGTTCTTC,CSSKRGGIANEQFF
TRBV6-6,TRBJ1-2,many,NA,TGTGCCACCCAGCGGGGCCGCTATGGCTACACCTTC,CATQRGRYGYTF